These 23 T cell receptor beta chains came from one sample sequenced in a study of Ad26.COV2.S vaccination and SARS-CoV-2 variants. Libraries were prepared by immunoSEQ multiplex PCR; TCRdb keeps only in-frame clonotypes and omits some of them. Of roughly 380,000 clones in the sample, 70% to 90% are singletons; the top ten hold about 3.3%. Treatment of the sample: around 19 received Ad26.COV2.S at low or high dose, single or two shots; about five received placebo; per-sample allocation not given. Sampling was performed 63 days after the first vaccine or placebo injection. Sequencing was performed on peripheral blood, taken in a trial of Ad26.COV2.S vaccine versus placebo. These receptors all come from a person aged 18-60 years who received the Ad26.COV2.S COVID-19 vaccine or a placebo.

V and J are TRBV5-5 and TRBJ1-5; TRBD1 might be the D (5 bases). Deletions cut 4 bases from V and 6 bases from J, with 17 bases between. The CDR3 has 15 amino acids. Looked up from germline, CDR1 is SGHKS and CDR2 is YYEKEE (reference sequence). CDR3 residues: CASSPLGQGSQPQHF. The CDR3 nucleotides read TGTGCCAGCAGCCCTCTCGGCCAGGGTAGTCAGCCCCAGCATTTT.

The chain is built from TRBV6-5 and TRBJ1-1; 7 bases are a match to TRBD1. CDR3 length: 15 residues. V gave up 6 bases and J gave up 4 bases; unmatched junction bases: 11. Per germline, CDR1 MNHEY and CDR2 SVGAGI. This chain's CDR3 is CASRSPRDRGTEAFF. CDR3 sequence (DNA): TGTGCCAGCAGAAGCCCTCGGGACAGAGGCACTGAAGCTTTCTTT.

The chain combines TRBV18 with TRBJ1-1; no clear D gene. Germline loops: CDR1 KGHSH, CDR2 LQKENI. The CDR3 is made up of 13 amino acids. Trimming cost V 3 bases and J 6 bases, with 11 bases left between them. CDR3 nucleotide sequence: TGTGCCAGCTCACCCCAACAGCCATCTGAAGCTTTCTTT. It specifies CASSPQQPSEAFF.

CDR3 bases: TGTGCCAGCAGCCAAGTTTCTAACTCCTACGAGCAGTACTTC. Translating it yields CASSQVSNSYEQYF. The gene calls are TRBV3-1 (or the pseudogene TRBV3-2) and TRBJ2-7; D is unclear. This CDR3 comprises 14 residues. Per germline, CDR1 LGHDT and CDR2 YNNKEL (reference sequence). Deletions cut 1 base from V and 0 bases from J, with 7 bases between.

The V gene is TRBV5-5, the J gene TRBJ2-5, with a possible D match to TRBD2 (6 bases). Germline loops: CDR1 SGHKS, CDR2 YYEKEE (reference sequence). The CDR3 extends over 16 amino acids. V was cut by 3 bases and J by 3 bases, with 18 bases left in between. The CDR3 is CASSSQASRREETQYF. Here the CDR3 DNA reads TGTGCCAGCAGCTCCCAAGCCAGTCGGAGGGAAGAGACCCAGTACTTC. The whole variable domain, remainder taken from reference TRBV5-5 and TRBJ2-5, is DAGVTQSPTHLIKTRGQQVTLRCSPISGHKSVSWYQQVLGQGPQFIFQYYEKEERGRGNFPDRFSARQFPNYSSELNVNALLLGDSALYLCASSSQASRREETQYFGPGTRLLVL.

The chain has TRBV6-4 and TRBJ2-1; tentative D call: TRBD2 (5 bases). CDR3 length equals 13 residues. Germline V CDR1 and CDR2: MRHNA, SNTAGT. V lost 4 bases and J 4 bases, leaving 8 bases between the germline ends. CDR3 loop: CASSAGMYNEQFF. The DNA for the CDR3 is TGTGCCAGCAGTGCCGGGATGTACAATGAGCAGTTCTTC.

The chain links TRBV2 to TRBJ1-5; D is unresolved. The CDR3 totals 13 residues. Germline V gene lookup returns CDR1 SNHLY and CDR2 FYNNEI. Trimming stripped 6 bases from V and 2 bases from J, with 8 bases between. Here the CDR3 reads CASSDEGNQPQHF. The CDR3 bases are TGTGCCAGCAGCGACGAGGGCAATCAGCCCCAGCATTTT.

The chain joins TRBV30 to TRBJ1-3, with TRBD1 identical over 9 bases. The CDR3 covers 18 residues. J was trimmed by 0 bases and V by 4 bases; bases with no gene match: 13. CDR1 and CDR2 (germline): GTSNPN, SVGIG (reference sequence). The chain's CDR3 is CAWIPRQGELFSGNTIYF. CDR3 sequence (DNA): TGTGCCTGGATTCCGCGACAGGGGGAACTCTTCTCTGGAAACACCATATATTTT. The full variable domain, completed using reference TRBV30 and TRBJ1-3, is SQTIHQWPATLVQPVGSPLSLECTVEGTSNPNLYWYRQAAGRGLQLLFYSVGIGQISSEVPQNLSASRPQDRQFILSSKKLLLSDSGFYLCAWIPRQGELFSGNTIYFGEGSWLTVV.

The gene calls are TRBV10-3 and TRBJ1-2; TRBD1 matches 8 bases. V gave up 8 bases and J gave up 4 bases; unmatched junction bases: 3. The length of the CDR3 is 12 residues. Germline lookup yields CDR1 ENHRY and CDR2 SYGVKD. Here the CDR3 DNA reads TGTGCCATCGGAGACAGGGGCTATGGCTACACCTTC. Its protein is CAIGDRGYGYTF.

The chain is built from TRBV30 and TRBJ1-3; possible D gene TRBD1, 5 bases. The V gene lost 1 base and the J gene lost 4 bases, with 8 bases spanning the gap. The CDR3 extends over 13 amino acids. The germline CDR1 and CDR2 sequences are GTSNPN and SVGIG (reference sequence). Here the CDR3 DNA reads TGTGCCTGGAGTGCGGGGGGAGGAAACACCATATATTTT. It is translated as CAWSAGGGNTIYF.

The CDR3 region is CASSSDSNSNQPQHF. The CDR3 nucleotides read TGTGCCAGCAGTTCCGACTCAAATAGCAATCAGCCCCAGCATTTT. The rearrangement joins TRBV28 to TRBJ1-5; no firm D call. The V gene lost 4 bases and the J gene lost 0 bases, with 10 bases spanning the gap. Germline CDR1 is MDHEN and CDR2 is SYDVKM. The CDR3 is made up of 15 amino acids.

This chain links TRBV2 with TRBJ2-7, with D possibly called TRBD1 or TRBD2 (5 bases each). The V end lost 1 base, the J end lost 6 bases, and 16 bases lay between the germline ends. The germline V gene encodes CDR1 SNHLY and CDR2 FYNNEI. This CDR3 has 15 amino acids. This CDR3 reads CASSEVGTMVSEQYF. The CDR3 bases are TGTGCCAGCAGTGAAGTGGGGACCATGGTGAGCGAGCAGTACTTC. The entire variable domain, with the rest obtained from reference TRBV2 and TRBJ2-7, is as follows: EPEVTQTPSHQVTQMGQEVILRCVPISNHLYFYWYRQILGQKVEFLVSFYNNEISEKSEIFDDQFSVERPDGSNFTLKIRSTKLEDSAMYFCASSEVGTMVSEQYFGPGTRLTVT.

This chain joins TRBV5-4 and TRBJ2-3; 10 positions match TRBD2. The CDR3 spans 16 residues. Germline V lookup: CDR1 SGHNT, CDR2 YYREEE (reference sequence). V trimming: 0 bases; J trimming: 4 bases; junction bases outside the gene matches: 5. The CDR3, as DNA: TGTGCCAGCAGCTTGGGATTAGCGGGGGGCGCAGATACGCAGTATTTT. Amino acids: CASSLGLAGGADTQYF.

V gene TRBV18 combines with J gene TRBJ1-1; D gene uncertain. The V gene's germline CDR1 is KGHSH and CDR2 LQKENI. V was trimmed by 1 base and J by 0 bases, leaving 15 bases between them. There are 17 residues in the CDR3. DNA of the CDR3: TGTGCCAGCTCACCACGGACCTTGGCCCGAATGAACACTGAAGCTTTCTTT. It codes for CASSPRTLARMNTEAFF.

The rearrangement joins TRBV6-5 to TRBJ2-7; possible D gene TRBD2, 6 bases. Trimming left V 8 bases short and J 0 bases short, with 11 bases between. The CDR3 is 13 residues long. CDR1 and CDR2 (germline): MNHEY, SVGAGI. The CDR3 is CASLLATSYEQYF. The CDR3 DNA follows: TGTGCCAGCCTCCTAGCGACCTCCTACGAGCAGTACTTC.

The chain combines TRBV5-8 with TRBJ1-4; D is unresolved. Looked up from germline, CDR1 is SGHTS and CDR2 is YDEGEE. The CDR3 is made up of 16 amino acids. Trimming shortened V by 2 bases and J by 0 bases, and 11 bases separated the two germline ends. The CDR3 protein is CASSFEALATNEKLFF. The CDR3 region has the DNA TGTGCCAGCAGCTTCGAGGCACTGGCAACTAATGAAAAACTGTTTTTT.

The rearrangement uses TRBV28 and TRBJ2-3; D unresolved. CDR1 MDHEN and CDR2 SYDVKM come from the germline V gene. Trimming cost V 8 bases and J 2 bases, with 17 bases left between them. The CDR3 covers 15 residues. The CDR3 sequence: CASAPGRTDTDTQYF. The DNA of the CDR3 is TGTGCCAGCGCCCCAGGTAGGACCGACACAGATACGCAGTATTTT.

The count of this clone is one. This chain joins TRBV7-9 and TRBJ1-2; 7 bases align to TRBD1. J was trimmed by 4 bases and V by 5 bases; bases with no gene match: 13. Germline CDR1 reads SEHNR; CDR2 reads FQNEAQ (reference sequence). The CDR3 extends over 16 amino acids. This chain's CDR3 is CASSPPQGQALYGYTF. CDR3 bases: TGTGCCAGCAGCCCCCCCCAAGGACAGGCCCTCTATGGCTACACCTTC.

The chain has TRBV27 and TRBJ2-3; no reliable D call. The CDR3 sequence is 12 residues long. Trimming stripped 2 bases from V and 6 bases from J, with 6 bases between. From germline, CDR1 is MNHEY and CDR2 SMNVEV (reference sequence). Here the CDR3 reads CASSLNTDTQYF. CDR3 DNA sequence: TGTGCCAGCAGTTTAAATACGGATACGCAGTATTTT.

The sample holds one count of this clone. DNA for the CDR3: TGTGCCTGGAGTGCCAACAGGGGAATCCAGCCCCAGCATTTT. It encodes CAWSANRGIQPQHF. This chain connects TRBV30 to TRBJ1-5; TRBD1 aligns across 7 bases. Per germline, CDR1 GTSNPN and CDR2 SVGIG (reference sequence). J gave up 7 bases and V 1 base, and 7 bases lay outside the gene matches. The length of the CDR3 is 14 residues.

The genes are TRBV5-1 and TRBJ1-2; D remains ambiguous. The V end was cut by 0 bases, the J end by 3 bases, with 12 bases between. From germline, CDR1 is SGHRS and CDR2 YFSETQ. The CDR3 is 15 amino acids. CDR3 loop: CASSLETAGHYGYTF. CDR3 coding DNA: TGCGCCAGCAGCTTGGAGACGGCAGGCCACTATGGCTACACCTTC.

This clone came up once. V is TRBV28 and J is TRBJ1-1; 10 bases align to TRBD1. The J segment lost 4 bases and the V segment lost 2 bases, leaving 10 bases of the junction unmatched. The CDR3 is 17 amino acids. From germline, CDR1 is MDHEN and CDR2 SYDVKM. CDR3 DNA: TGTGCCAGCAGTTTAGCCGGGACAGGGGCTTCTGGCACTGAAGCTTTCTTT. This codes for CASSLAGTGASGTEAFF.

CDR3 sequence reads: CASRRTSGRALGELFF. In nucleotides, the CDR3 is TGTGCCAGCAGACGTACTAGCGGGAGGGCCTTGGGGGAGCTGTTTTTT. The rearrangement uses TRBV5-5 and TRBJ2-2; 13 bases fit TRBD2. Trimming at V came to 5 bases and at J to 8 bases, leaving 9 bases not matched to a gene. The CDR3 has 16 residues. Germline CDR1 is SGHKS and CDR2 is YYEKEE (reference sequence).